Each of the 27 T cell receptor beta chains below was sequenced from the same sample in a study of neurological immune-mediated disorders. TCRdb re-called the 5' RACE reads with MiXCR, one entry per CDR3 protein. The table lists under 40,000 distinct CDR3 sequences, 7% to 8.5% of them singletons. Sequenced sample: CD4+ T cells from blood. These receptors originate from a man aged 50-60 years in good health.

A note on this clonotype: This clone may be a read error of a much larger clone one base away. This chain links TRBV4-2 with TRBJ2-1; unclear D gene. The CDR3 has 12 amino acids. Germline V lookup: CDR1 LGHNA, CDR2 YNFKEQ. V was cut by 6 bases and J by 5 bases, with 8 bases left in between. The CDR3 coding sequence is TGTGCCAGCAGACCTGGAGACAATGAGCAGTTCTTC. It codes for CASRPGDNEQFF.

This clonotype appeared a few times. The chain couples TRBV21-1 to TRBJ2-5; the table's D call TRBD1 went unverified against the DNA. TRBV21-1 is annotated as a pseudogene. The CDR3 sequence is 14 residues long. The chain's CDR3 is CASSAGTGEKTQYF. CDR3 nucleotides: TGTGCCAGCAGCGCAGGGACAGGGGAAAAGACCCAGTACTTC.

This rearrangement joins TRBV7-8 to TRBJ2-3; 8 positions agree with TRBD2. J gave up 5 bases and V 1 base, and 2 bases lay outside the gene matches. This CDR3 is built from 14 residues. Germline V CDR1 and CDR2: SGHVS, FQNEAQ. CDR3 region: CASSLGTSRDTQYF. CDR3 DNA: TGTGCCAGCAGCTTAGGGACTAGCCGAGATACGCAGTATTTT. The full variable domain, in which reference TRBV7-8 and TRBJ2-3 provide the parts outside the CDR3, is GAGVSQSPRYKVAKRGQDVALRCDPISGHVSLFWYQQALGQGPEFLTYFQNEAQLDKSGLPSDRFFAERPEGSVSTLKIQRTQQEDSAVYLCASSLGTSRDTQYFGPGTRLTVL.

This clonotype has a count of ten or more. The chain's CDR3 is CASSYGLAYEQYF. CDR3 sequence (DNA): TGTGCCAGCAGTTACGGACTAGCCTACGAGCAGTACTTC. The V gene is TRBV28, the J gene TRBJ2-7; TRBD2 matches at 7 bases. Trimming cost V 4 bases and J 2 bases; bases outside gene matches: 2. Germline CDR1 reads MDHEN; CDR2 reads SYDVKM. The CDR3 contains 13 residues.

This clonotype showed up many times. V gene TRBV4-2 combines with J gene TRBJ2-5, with 13 nucleotides matching TRBD2. The V gene end was trimmed by 2 bases and the J gene end by 2 bases; junction bases not matched to a gene: 2. Germline loops: CDR1 LGHNA, CDR2 YNFKEQ. This CDR3 comprises 16 residues. The CDR3 sequence is CASSQRTSGGQETQYF. In DNA form, the CDR3 reads TGTGCCAGCAGCCAACGGACTAGCGGGGGACAAGAGACCCAGTACTTC.

This chain joins TRBV25-1 and TRBJ2-1; 7 bases are a match to TRBD2. Germline V gene sequence: CDR1 MGHDK, CDR2 SYGVNS. V lost 1 base to trimming and J lost 8 bases; unmatched junction nucleotides: 14. The CDR3 consists of 17 residues. The CDR3 here is CASSELGLGTTGDEQFF. Here the CDR3 DNA reads TGTGCCAGCAGTGAATTAGGGTTGGGGACTACGGGCGATGAGCAGTTCTTC.

This clonotype has a count of ten or more. The chain links TRBV29-1 to TRBJ2-5, with D maybe TRBD1 (6 bases). CDR1 SQVTM and CDR2 ANQGSEA come from the germline V gene. CDR3 length equals 15 residues. V lost 7 bases and J lost 0, with 18 bases in between. The CDR3 DNA is TGCAGCGGAGTAGGGCAGGGGAAAGACCAAGAGACCCAGTACTTC. Its protein product is CSGVGQGKDQETQYF.

This clonotype has a count of ten or more. CDR3 coding DNA: TGCGCCAGCAGCTTCACAGGGGATCGCACAGATACGCAGTATTTT. Protein product: CASSFTGDRTDTQYF. The genes are TRBV5-1 and TRBJ2-3; 7 nucleotides match TRBD1. The CDR3 totals 15 residues. The junction had 4 bases not matched to a gene; V was cut back by 2 bases and J by 1 base. Germline V gene lookup returns CDR1 SGHRS and CDR2 YFSETQ.

This clonotype came up many times. This chain uses TRBV6-6 with TRBJ2-7, with D possibly matching TRBD2 (6 bases). Germline V gives CDR1 MNHNY, CDR2 SVGAGI (reference sequence). The CDR3 extends over 15 amino acids. Between the trimmed V and J ends, which lost 6 bases and 0 bases, there was a span of 15 bases. The CDR3, as DNA: TGTGCCAGCAGGGAGCCGGGGGAGACCTCCTACGAGCAGTACTTC. Translating gives CASREPGETSYEQYF.

In this sample, this clonotype turned up many times. This chain links TRBV5-1 with TRBJ2-5; D gene unclear. Germline CDR1 and CDR2: SGHRS and YFSETQ. The CDR3 extends over 13 amino acids. The V and J ends lost 2 bases and 3 bases respectively, with 8 bases between them. DNA for the CDR3: TGCGCCAGCAGCTTAGGAAGAGAAGAGACCCAGTACTTC. Protein sequence: CASSLGREETQYF.

This clonotype came up many times. The CDR3 DNA follows: TGTGCCAGCAGCCTACAGGGTAGCTATGGCTACACCTTC. Translated: CASSLQGSYGYTF. The V call is TRBV27, the J call TRBJ1-2; a weak D match, TRBD1 (6 bases). Germline V lookup: CDR1 MNHEY, CDR2 SMNVEV (reference sequence). This CDR3 has 13 amino acids. The V end was cut by 6 bases, the J end by 4 bases, with 12 bases between.

This clonotype came up many times. The genes are TRBV5-1 and TRBJ2-3, with 9 bases that match TRBD2. CDR3 length: 16 amino acids. V was clipped by 0 bases and J by 5 bases; unmatched bases: 7. Germline CDR1 reads SGHRS; CDR2 reads YFSETQ. In DNA form, the CDR3 reads TGCGCCAGCAGCTTGGAGGCGGGAGGGCCGGTAGATACGCAGTATTTT. Amino acid sequence: CASSLEAGGPVDTQYF.

This clonotype has at least ten counts. The chain employs TRBV6-6 and TRBJ2-1; D may be TRBD1 or TRBD2 (7 bases each). CDR3 length: 15 amino acids. CDR1 MNHNY and CDR2 SVGAGI come from the germline V gene (reference sequence). Trimming stripped 5 bases from V and 8 bases from J, with 19 bases between. CDR3 protein: CASSLQQGRGDEQFF. CDR3 coding DNA: TGTGCCAGCAGTCTCCAACAGGGGAGGGGCGATGAGCAGTTCTTC.

This clonotype came up many times. The chain combines TRBV7-9 with TRBJ2-1; 9 bases are shared with TRBD1. V lost 5 bases to trimming and J lost 4 bases; unmatched junction nucleotides: 12. This CDR3 comprises 17 residues. The germline V gene has CDR1 SEHNR and CDR2 FQNEAQ (reference sequence). The CDR3 sequence: CASSIYPGTGPYNEQFF. CDR3 sequence (DNA): TGTGCCAGCAGCATCTACCCGGGGACAGGGCCATACAATGAGCAGTTCTTC.

The sample holds many counts of this clonotype. This chain joins TRBV9 and TRBJ2-1; TRBD2 matches at 12 bases. CDR3 length equals 15 residues. Trimming cost V 5 bases and J 7 bases; bases outside gene matches: 7. Looked up from germline, CDR1 is SGDLS and CDR2 is YYNGEE. The CDR3 region is CASSKTSGSSNEQFF. CDR3 bases: TGTGCCAGCAGTAAGACTAGCGGGAGTAGTAATGAGCAGTTCTTC.

This clonotype has at least ten counts. This sequence joins TRBV20-1 and TRBJ2-1; D is possibly TRBD2 (5 bases). The CDR3 is made up of 16 amino acids. Trimming shortened V by 3 bases and J by 2 bases, and 17 bases separated the two germline ends. CDR1 DFQATT and CDR2 SNEGSKA come from the germline V gene (reference sequence). CDR3 DNA: TGCAGTGCTAGGAGACTTTTAGAGGGTCCCTACAATGAGCAGTTCTTC. Amino acid sequence: CSARRLLEGPYNEQFF.

This clonotype showed up many times. The V and J genes are TRBV7-2 and TRBJ2-2; D is unresolved. Trimming left V 0 bases short and J 1 base short, with 6 bases between. The germline V gene encodes CDR1 SGHTA and CDR2 FQGNSA. The CDR3 is 15 amino acids. CDR3 coding DNA: TGTGCCAGCAGCTTAGCGACGGGGAACACCGGGGAGCTGTTTTTT. It codes for CASSLATGNTGELFF.

In its sample, this clonotype was seen many times. The genes are TRBV20-1 and TRBJ1-1; D not resolved. Germline CDR1 reads DFQATT; CDR2 reads SNEGSKA (reference sequence). This CDR3 has 10 amino acids. Trimming left V 3 bases short and J 10 bases short, with 9 bases between. The CDR3 reads CSASEGAAFF. The CDR3 coding sequence is TGCAGTGCTAGCGAGGGCGCAGCTTTCTTT.

This clonotype was seen at least ten times. V is TRBV12-3 or TRBV12-4 and J is TRBJ1-6; TRBD1 aligns across 8 bases. V gave up 5 bases and J gave up 9 bases; unmatched junction bases: 6. This CDR3 is 14 amino acids long. As DNA, the CDR3 is TGTGCCAGCAGTCCCGGACAGGGTAGTTCACCCCTCCACTTT. Its protein product is CASSPGQGSSPLHF.

This clonotype has just a few counts. The gene calls are TRBV7-9 and TRBJ2-1, with D tentatively TRBD2 (5 bases). The V gene's germline CDR1 is SEHNR and CDR2 FQNEAQ (reference sequence). The CDR3 extends over 13 amino acids. With 1 base removed from V and 10 bases from J, the gap between germline ends came to 11 bases. The CDR3 loop is CASSLGGLGEQFF. CDR3 DNA sequence: TGTGCCAGCAGCTTAGGCGGGTTAGGCGAGCAGTTCTTC.

V and J are TRBV5-1 and TRBJ2-1; TRBD2 matches 16 bases. The germline gives CDR1 SGHRS, CDR2 YFSETQ. The CDR3 has 16 amino acids. Trimming at V came to 3 bases and at J to 7 bases, leaving 4 bases not matched to a gene. The CDR3 sequence: CASSWGLAGGMNEQFF. The CDR3 bases are TGCGCCAGCAGCTGGGGACTAGCGGGAGGGATGAATGAGCAGTTCTTC.

This clonotype was counted many times. V and J are TRBV3-1 and TRBJ1-2; a weak D match, TRBD1 (5 bases). Deletions cut 4 bases from V and 0 bases from J, with 9 bases between. Germline V gene lookup returns CDR1 LGHDT and CDR2 YNNKEL (reference sequence). The CDR3 consists of 14 residues. The CDR3: CASSRGSPNYGYTF. The CDR3 region has the DNA TGTGCCAGCAGCCGGGGCAGTCCTAACTATGGCTACACCTTC. Full variable domain (outside the CDR3, taken from reference TRBV3-1 and TRBJ1-2): DTAVSQTPKYLVTQMGNDKSIKCEQNLGHDTMYWYKQDSKKFLKIMFSYNNKELIINETVPNRFSPKSPDKAHLNLHINSLELGDSAVYFCASSRGSPNYGYTFGSGTRLTVV.

This clonotype was observed many times. The chain carries TRBV5-5 and TRBJ1-6, with TRBD1 matching over 10 bases. J was trimmed by 7 bases and V by 1 base; bases with no gene match: 2. This CDR3 contains 15 residues. Germline V gives CDR1 SGHKS, CDR2 YYEKEE (reference sequence). As DNA, the CDR3 is TGTGCCAGCAGCTTGCCGGGACAGGGGAATTCACCCCTCCACTTT. Its protein is CASSLPGQGNSPLHF.

Many counts were recorded for this clonotype. The V gene is TRBV7-8, the J gene TRBJ2-7; 8 bases agree with TRBD2. This CDR3 is 15 amino acids long. CDR1 and CDR2 (germline): SGHVS, FQNEAQ. V lost 5 bases and J lost 6; bases outside the gene matches: 12. CDR3 region: CASSPGLAVVSEQYF. The CDR3 DNA reads TGTGCCAGCAGCCCCGGACTAGCAGTGGTAAGCGAGCAGTACTTC.

This clonotype was counted many times. The chain carries TRBV5-1 and TRBJ2-5, with TRBD1 matching 10 bases. Germline-derived CDR1 and CDR2 are SGHRS and YFSETQ. V lost 3 bases, J lost 4 bases, and 12 bases stayed unmatched. The CDR3 is 17 residues long. This CDR3 is CASSWETGGMFGETQYF. The DNA for the CDR3 is TGCGCCAGCAGCTGGGAGACAGGGGGCATGTTTGGAGAGACCCAGTACTTC.

This clonotype was seen many times. The chain combines TRBV7-3 with TRBJ1-1; perhaps TRBD1 as D (5 bases). CDR3 length equals 14 residues. Looked up from germline, CDR1 is SGHTA and CDR2 is FQGTGA. The germline V and J ends were trimmed by 6 bases and 2 bases, with 13 bases remaining between them. The CDR3 region has the DNA TGTGCCAGCAGACCCGGGGACTCCAACACTGAAGCTTTCTTT. Protein sequence: CASRPGDSNTEAFF.

This clonotype occurred a few times. The rearrangement links TRBV18 to TRBJ2-7; no clear D. Trimming removed 5 bases from V and 5 bases from J, with 10 bases in between. The CDR3 sequence is 12 residues long. Germline V gene lookup returns CDR1 KGHSH and CDR2 LQKENI. The CDR3 here is CASSDRPDEQYF. DNA of the CDR3: TGTGCCAGCTCAGACCGGCCGGACGAGCAGTACTTC.